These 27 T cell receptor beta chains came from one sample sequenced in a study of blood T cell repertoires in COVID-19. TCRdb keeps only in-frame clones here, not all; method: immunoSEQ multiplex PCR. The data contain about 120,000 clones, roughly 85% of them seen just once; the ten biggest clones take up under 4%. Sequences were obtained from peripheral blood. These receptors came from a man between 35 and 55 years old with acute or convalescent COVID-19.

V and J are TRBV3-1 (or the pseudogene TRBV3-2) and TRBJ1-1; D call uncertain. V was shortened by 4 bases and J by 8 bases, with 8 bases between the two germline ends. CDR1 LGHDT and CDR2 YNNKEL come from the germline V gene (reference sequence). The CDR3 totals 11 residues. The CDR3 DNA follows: TGTGCCAGCAGCCTCAGGAGGGAAGCTTTCTTT. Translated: CASSLRREAFF.

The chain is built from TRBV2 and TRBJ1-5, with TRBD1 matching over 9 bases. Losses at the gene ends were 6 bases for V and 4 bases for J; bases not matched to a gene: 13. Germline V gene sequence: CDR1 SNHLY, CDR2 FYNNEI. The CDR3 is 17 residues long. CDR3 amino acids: CASSLWFPGTGNQPQHF. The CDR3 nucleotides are TGTGCCAGCAGCCTCTGGTTCCCCGGGACAGGGAATCAGCCCCAGCATTTT. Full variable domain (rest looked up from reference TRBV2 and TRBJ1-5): EPEVTQTPSHQVTQMGQEVILRCVPISNHLYFYWYRQILGQKVEFLVSFYNNEISEKSEIFDDQFSVERPDGSNFTLKIRSTKLEDSAMYFCASSLWFPGTGNQPQHFGDGTRLSIL.

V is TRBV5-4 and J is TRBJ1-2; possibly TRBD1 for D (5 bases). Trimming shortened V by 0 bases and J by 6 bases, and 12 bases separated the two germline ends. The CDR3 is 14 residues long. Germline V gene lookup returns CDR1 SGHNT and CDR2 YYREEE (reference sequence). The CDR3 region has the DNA TGTGCCAGCAGCTTGGGGGGCGTTTTGAATGGCTACACCTTC. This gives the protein CASSLGGVLNGYTF. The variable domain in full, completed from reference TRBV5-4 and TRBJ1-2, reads ETGVTQSPTHLIKTRGQQVTLRCSSQSGHNTVSWYQQALGQGPQFIFQYYREEENGRGNFPPRFSGLQFPNYSSELNVNALELDDSALYLCASSLGGVLNGYTFGSGTRLTVV.

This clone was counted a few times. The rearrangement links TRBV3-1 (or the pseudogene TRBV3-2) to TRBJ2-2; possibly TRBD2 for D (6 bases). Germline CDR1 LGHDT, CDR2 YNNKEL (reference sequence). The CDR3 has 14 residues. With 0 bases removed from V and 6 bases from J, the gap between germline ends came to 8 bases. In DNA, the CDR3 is TGTGCCAGCAGCCAAGAAGGAGGGGCCGGGGAGCTGTTTTTT. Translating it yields CASSQEGGAGELFF.

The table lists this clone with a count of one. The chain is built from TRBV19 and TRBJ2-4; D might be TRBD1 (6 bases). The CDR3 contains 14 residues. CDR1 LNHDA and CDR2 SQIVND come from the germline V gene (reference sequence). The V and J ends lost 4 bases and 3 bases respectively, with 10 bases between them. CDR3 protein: CASSRVGGKNIQYF. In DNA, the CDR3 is TGTGCCAGTAGTAGGGTAGGGGGCAAAAACATTCAGTACTTC. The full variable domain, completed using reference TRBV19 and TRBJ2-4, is DGGITQSPKYLFRKEGQNVTLSCEQNLNHDAMYWYRQDPGQGLRLIYYSQIVNDFQKGDIAEGYSVSREKKESFPLTVTSAQKNPTAFYLCASSRVGGKNIQYFGAGTRLSVL.

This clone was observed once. The CDR3 DNA sequence: TGTGCCAGCAGTGAACCGACAGGGTACCAAGAGACCCAGTACTTC. It translates to CASSEPTGYQETQYF. The rearrangement uses TRBV6-1 and TRBJ2-5; 7 nucleotides match TRBD1. The CDR3 extends over 15 amino acids. Losses at the gene ends were 2 bases for V and 0 bases for J; bases not matched to a gene: 3. The germline V gene encodes CDR1 MNHNS and CDR2 SASEGT.

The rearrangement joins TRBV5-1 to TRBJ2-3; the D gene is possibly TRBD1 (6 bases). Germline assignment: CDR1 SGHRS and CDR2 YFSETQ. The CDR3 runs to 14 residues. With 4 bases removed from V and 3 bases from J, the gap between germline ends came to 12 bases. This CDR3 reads CASSEDRRTDTQYF. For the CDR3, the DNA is TGCGCCAGCAGCGAAGACAGGAGGACAGATACGCAGTATTTT.

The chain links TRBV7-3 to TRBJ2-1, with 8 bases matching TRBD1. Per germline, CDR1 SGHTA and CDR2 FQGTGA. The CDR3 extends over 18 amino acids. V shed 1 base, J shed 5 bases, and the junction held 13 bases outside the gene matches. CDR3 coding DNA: TGTGCCAGCAGCTTAAGGTCGTCGACAGGGGTAGAACACAATGAGCAGTTCTTC. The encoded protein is CASSLRSSTGVEHNEQFF.

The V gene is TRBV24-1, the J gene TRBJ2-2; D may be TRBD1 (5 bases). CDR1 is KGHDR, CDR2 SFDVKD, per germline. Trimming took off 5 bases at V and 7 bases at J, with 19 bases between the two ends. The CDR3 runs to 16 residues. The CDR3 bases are TGTGCCACCAGTGGTTCTTTTTGGGGCGGTGGCGGGGAGCTGTTTTTT. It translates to CATSGSFWGGGGELFF.

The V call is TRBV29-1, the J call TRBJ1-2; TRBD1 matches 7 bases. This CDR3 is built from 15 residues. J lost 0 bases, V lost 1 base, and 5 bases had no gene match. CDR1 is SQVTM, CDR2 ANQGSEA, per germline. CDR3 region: CSVEGQGQTNYGYTF. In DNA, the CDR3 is TGCAGCGTTGAAGGACAGGGTCAGACTAACTATGGCTACACCTTC.

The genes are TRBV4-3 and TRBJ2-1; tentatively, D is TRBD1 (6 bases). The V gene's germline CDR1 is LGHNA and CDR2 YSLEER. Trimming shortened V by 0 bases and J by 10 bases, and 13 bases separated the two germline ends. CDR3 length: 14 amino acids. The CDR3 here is CASSQDRGPKEQFF. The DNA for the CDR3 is TGCGCCAGCAGCCAAGACAGGGGCCCCAAAGAGCAGTTCTTC.

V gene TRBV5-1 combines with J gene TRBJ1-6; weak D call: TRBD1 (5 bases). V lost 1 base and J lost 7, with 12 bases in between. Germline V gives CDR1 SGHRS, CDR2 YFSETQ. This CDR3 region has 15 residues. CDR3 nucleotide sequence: TGCGCCAGCAGCTTGTCAGGGAGGGAGAATTCACCCCTCCACTTT. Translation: CASSLSGRENSPLHF.

The CDR3 DNA is TGTGCCAGCAGCCAAGAAATAGCGGGGGGTAGCGAGCAGTACTTC. This codes for CASSQEIAGGSEQYF. The genes are TRBV3-1 (or the pseudogene TRBV3-2) and TRBJ2-7; 10 bases line up with TRBD2. The CDR3 runs to 15 residues. With V trimmed by 0 bases and J by 6 bases, 5 bases remained unmatched. The germline V gene encodes CDR1 LGHDT and CDR2 YNNKEL (reference sequence).

CDR3 in amino acids: CASSFSGQGPSFEQFF. As DNA, the CDR3 is TGTGCCAGCAGCTTTTCGGGACAGGGGCCTTCGTTTGAGCAGTTCTTC. This chain links TRBV11-2 with TRBJ2-1; 10 bases match TRBD1. The CDR3 has 16 amino acids. The germline CDR1 and CDR2 sequences are SGHAT and FQNNGV. Trimming removed 3 bases from V and 9 bases from J; junction bases left unmatched: 11.

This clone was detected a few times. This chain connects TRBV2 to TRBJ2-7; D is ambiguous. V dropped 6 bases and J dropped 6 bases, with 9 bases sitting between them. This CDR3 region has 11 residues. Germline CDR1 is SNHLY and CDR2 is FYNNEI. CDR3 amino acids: CASSVKSEQYF. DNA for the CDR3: TGTGCCAGCAGCGTCAAGAGCGAGCAGTACTTC.

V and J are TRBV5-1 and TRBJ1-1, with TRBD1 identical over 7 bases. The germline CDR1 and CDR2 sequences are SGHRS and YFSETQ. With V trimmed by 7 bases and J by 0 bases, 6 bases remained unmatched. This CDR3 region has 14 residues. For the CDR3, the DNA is TGCGCCAGCGGCCCGGGACAGATGAACACTGAAGCTTTCTTT. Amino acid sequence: CASGPGQMNTEAFF. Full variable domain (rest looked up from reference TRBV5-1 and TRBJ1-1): KAGVTQTPRYLIKTRGQQVTLSCSPISGHRSVSWYQQTPGQGLQFLFEYFSETQRNKGNFPGRFSGRQFSNSRSEMNVSTLELGDSALYLCASGPGQMNTEAFFGQGTRLTVV.

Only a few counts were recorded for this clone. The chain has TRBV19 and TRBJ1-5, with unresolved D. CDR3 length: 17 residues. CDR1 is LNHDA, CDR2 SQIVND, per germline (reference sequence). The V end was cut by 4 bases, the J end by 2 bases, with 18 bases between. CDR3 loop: CASSTSTDTLRNQPQHF. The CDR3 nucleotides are TGTGCCAGTAGTACCTCTACCGACACATTACGCAATCAGCCCCAGCATTTT.

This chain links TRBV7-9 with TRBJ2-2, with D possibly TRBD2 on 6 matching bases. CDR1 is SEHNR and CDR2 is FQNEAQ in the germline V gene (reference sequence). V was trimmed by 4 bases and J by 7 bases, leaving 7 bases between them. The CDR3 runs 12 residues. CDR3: CASSYGGGELFF. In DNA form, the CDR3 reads TGTGCCAGCAGCTACGGGGGCGGGGAGCTGTTTTTT.

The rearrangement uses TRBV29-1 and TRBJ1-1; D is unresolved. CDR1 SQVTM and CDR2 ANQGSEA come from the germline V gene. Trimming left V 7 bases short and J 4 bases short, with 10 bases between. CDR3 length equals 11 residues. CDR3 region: CSGAIGTEAFF. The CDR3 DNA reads TGCAGCGGAGCAATTGGCACTGAAGCTTTCTTT.

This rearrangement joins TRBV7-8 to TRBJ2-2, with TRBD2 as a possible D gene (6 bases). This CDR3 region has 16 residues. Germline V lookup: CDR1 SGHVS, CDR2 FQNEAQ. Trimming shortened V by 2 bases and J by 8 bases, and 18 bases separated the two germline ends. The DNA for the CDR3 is TGTGCCAGCAGCTTAATTGACTTCGGGGGTGCGGGGGAGCTGTTTTTT. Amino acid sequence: CASSLIDFGGAGELFF.

CDR3 sequence (DNA): TGTGCCAGCAGCGCGTACAGGGACCCCCAGGAGACCCAGTACTTC. It is translated as CASSAYRDPQETQYF. The chain is built from TRBV9 and TRBJ2-5, with a possible D match to TRBD1 (6 bases). V was clipped by 3 bases and J by 5 bases, with 17 bases between them. Germline CDR1 SGDLS, CDR2 YYNGEE. CDR3 length: 15 residues.

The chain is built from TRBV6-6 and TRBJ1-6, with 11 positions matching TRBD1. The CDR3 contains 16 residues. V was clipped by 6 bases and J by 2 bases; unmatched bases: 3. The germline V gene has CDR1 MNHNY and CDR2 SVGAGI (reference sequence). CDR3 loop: CASSPGQGAYNSPLHF. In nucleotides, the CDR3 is TGTGCCAGCAGCCCGGGACAGGGGGCCTATAATTCACCCCTCCACTTT.

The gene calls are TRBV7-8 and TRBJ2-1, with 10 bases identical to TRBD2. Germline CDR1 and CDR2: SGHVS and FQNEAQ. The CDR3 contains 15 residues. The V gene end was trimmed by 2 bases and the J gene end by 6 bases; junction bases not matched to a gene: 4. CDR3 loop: CASSLSGGAGNEQFF. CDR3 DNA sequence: TGTGCCAGCAGCTTAAGCGGGGGGGCCGGCAATGAGCAGTTCTTC.

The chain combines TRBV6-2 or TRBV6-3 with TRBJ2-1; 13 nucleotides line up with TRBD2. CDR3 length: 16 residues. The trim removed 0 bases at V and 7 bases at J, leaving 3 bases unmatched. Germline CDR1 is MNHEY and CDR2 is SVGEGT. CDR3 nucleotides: TGTGCCAGCAGTTACTCGTTGACTAGCGGGAGGAATGAGCAGTTCTTC. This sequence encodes CASSYSLTSGRNEQFF.

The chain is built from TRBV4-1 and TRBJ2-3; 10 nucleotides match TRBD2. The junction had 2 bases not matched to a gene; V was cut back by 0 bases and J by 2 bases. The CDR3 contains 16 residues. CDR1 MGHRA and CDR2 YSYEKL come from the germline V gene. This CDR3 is CASSQDSGGTTDTQYF. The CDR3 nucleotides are TGCGCCAGCAGCCAAGATAGCGGGGGGACCACAGATACGCAGTATTTT.

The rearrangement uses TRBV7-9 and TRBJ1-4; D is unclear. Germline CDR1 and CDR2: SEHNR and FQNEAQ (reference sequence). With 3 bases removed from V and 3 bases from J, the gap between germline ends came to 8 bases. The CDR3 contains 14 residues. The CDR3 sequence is CASSFLLANEKLFF. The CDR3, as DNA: TGTGCCAGCAGCTTTTTACTTGCTAATGAAAAACTGTTTTTT. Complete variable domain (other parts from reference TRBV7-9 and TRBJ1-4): DTGVSQNPRHKITKRGQNVTFRCDPISEHNRLYWYRQTLGQGPEFLTYFQNEAQLEKSRLLSDRFSAERPKGSFSTLEIQRTEQGDSAMYLCASSFLLANEKLFFGSGTQLSVL.

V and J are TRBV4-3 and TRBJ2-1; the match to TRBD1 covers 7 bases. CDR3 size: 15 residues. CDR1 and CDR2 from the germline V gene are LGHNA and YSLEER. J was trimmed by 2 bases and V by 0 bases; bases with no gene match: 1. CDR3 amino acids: CASSQEQGPYNEQFF. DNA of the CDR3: TGCGCCAGCAGCCAAGAACAGGGGCCCTACAATGAGCAGTTCTTC.